The clone carrying this T cell receptor beta chain was recorded a few times. Documented time point: patch test 1, 2 weeks after DPC sensitization. Treatment specified: therapeutic diphenylcyclopropenone sensitization with weekly scalp DPC. Staff drew blood before applying each patch test. The starting material, unfractionated whole blood, was used for total RNA extraction. During construction of the library, unique molecular identifiers were attached to individual cDNA molecules for quantitative, reproducible TCR counting. TCRdb ran MiXCR on the RACE reads and lists one entry per CDR3 protein. Altogether around 100,000 distinct CDR3 sequences are present, 9.5% to 11% being singletons, with the ten largest covering roughly 3.5%. The CDR3 spans 16 residues. The V gene's germline CDR1 is SNHLY and CDR2 FYNNEI. V was trimmed by 7 bases and J by 6 bases, leaving 22 bases between them. This sample was taken from a study of human T cells and chemical hapten exposure. About the study: The cohort included alopecia areata under or over 50% scalp, totalis and universalis.

The TCR comes from a woman in her thirties or forties with alopecia areata. Some clones in this sample may be carry-over from other donors' samples. This sample comprised whole blood, obtained in connection with sensitization to the hapten diphenylcyclopropenone (DPC). V is TRBV2 and J is TRBJ1-5; no definite D call. The CDR3 DNA is TGTGCCAGCACCACAATTTGGGCAGGCGGAAGTCAGCCCCAGCATTTT. The encoded protein is CASTTIWAGGSQPQHF.